Listed here are 17 T cell receptor beta chains from one sample, sequenced in a study of T cells after posttransplantation cyclophosphamide. Using immunoSEQ multiplex PCR, the repertoire was profiled, and TCRdb retains in-frame clones only, with some absent. The top ten hold over 15% of the sample, which has about 2,200 clones, approximately 71% seen once. Cyclophosphamide on days +3 and +4 followed busulfan-fludarabine conditioning and a marrow graft. The source was PBMCs, collected after allogeneic stem cell transplant with posttransplant cyclophosphamide. These receptors originate from a male patient between 60 and 69 years old who received an allogeneic stem cell transplant from a related donor and was CMV-positive. Some T cells here may be from the graft donor.

The rearrangement joins TRBV7-8 to TRBJ1-5; D is undetermined. Germline-derived CDR1 and CDR2 are SGHVS and FQNEAQ. V lost 5 bases, J lost 4 bases, and 21 bases lay in between. This CDR3 has 17 amino acids. The DNA of the CDR3 is TGTGCCAGCAGCCCTCACCGGGCCCTGGGCGGGAATCAGCCCCAGCATTTT. The encoded protein is CASSPHRALGGNQPQHF.

The genes are TRBV6-6 and TRBJ2-5, with 7 bases aligning to TRBD1. The CDR3 runs 15 residues. V gave up 6 bases and J gave up 3 bases; unmatched junction bases: 10. CDR1 and CDR2 from the germline V gene are MNHNY and SVGAGI (reference sequence). The DNA of the CDR3 is TGTGCCAGCAGGCCCCCGGGACAGAAGAAAGAGACCCAGTACTTC. It translates to CASRPPGQKKETQYF.

Here the CDR3 reads CASSRSTSGEHEQYF. DNA for the CDR3: TGTGCCAGCAGCCGCTCGACTAGCGGGGAGCACGAGCAGTACTTC. The V and J genes are TRBV4-2 and TRBJ2-7; 11 nucleotides agree with TRBD2. After removal of 4 bases from V and 5 bases from J, the junction contained 7 bases not matched to a gene. Germline assignment: CDR1 LGHNA and CDR2 YNFKEQ. There are 15 residues in the CDR3.

The chain is built from TRBV9 and TRBJ2-5; 16 nucleotides align to TRBD2. The CDR3 runs to 17 residues. Trimming removed 3 bases from V and 5 bases from J; junction bases left unmatched: 7. Germline assignment: CDR1 SGDLS and CDR2 YYNGEE. This chain's CDR3 is CASSAGTSGGAGETQYF. The DNA of the CDR3 is TGTGCCAGCAGCGCCGGGACTAGCGGGGGGGCCGGGGAGACCCAGTACTTC.

V usage is TRBV6-1 and J usage is TRBJ1-4; D call uncertain. From germline, CDR1 is MNHNS and CDR2 SASEGT. Between the trimmed V and J ends, which lost 3 bases and 10 bases, there was a span of 15 bases. This CDR3 region has 14 residues. In DNA form, the CDR3 reads TGTGCCAGCAGTGATTTAATAGGGAGTGGAAAACTGTTTTTT. Translating it yields CASSDLIGSGKLFF.

CDR3 region: CASSEALSSGYFQGELFF. In DNA, the CDR3 is TGTGCCAGCAGTGAAGCGCTTAGTAGCGGATACTTTCAGGGGGAGCTGTTTTTT. The chain employs TRBV2 and TRBJ2-2; D might be TRBD2 (6 bases). This CDR3 is 18 amino acids long. The germline CDR1 and CDR2 sequences are SNHLY and FYNNEI. Trimming pared 0 bases from V and 8 bases from J, leaving 22 bases between.

The chain is built from TRBV5-1 and TRBJ1-3; maybe TRBD1 (5 bases). From germline, CDR1 is SGHRS and CDR2 YFSETQ. V was clipped by 6 bases and J by 8 bases, with 9 bases between them. The CDR3 is made up of 11 amino acids. CDR3 sequence: CASKEGHTIYF. CDR3 in DNA: TGCGCCAGCAAGGAGGGACACACCATATATTTT.

This clone has just a few counts. V usage is TRBV4-1 and J usage is TRBJ2-3, with D perhaps TRBD2 (6 bases). V was shortened by 1 base and J by 2 bases, with 19 bases between the two germline ends. The V gene's germline CDR1 is MGHRA and CDR2 YSYEKL. The CDR3 sequence is 18 residues long. CDR3 loop: CASSQVSGGTFTTDTQYF. CDR3 in DNA: TGCGCCAGCAGCCAAGTAAGCGGCGGGACTTTCACCACAGATACGCAGTATTTT.

V usage is TRBV12-5 and J usage is TRBJ2-1, with unresolved D. The V gene's germline CDR1 is LGHNT and CDR2 FRNRAP. The V end lost 3 bases, the J end lost 3 bases, and 6 bases lay between the germline ends. This CDR3 has 13 amino acids. Written as DNA, the CDR3 is TGTGCTAGTGGTTTTTCCGTCTACAATGAGCAGTTCTTC. This translates into CASGFSVYNEQFF.

The chain has TRBV7-3 and TRBJ1-2; 7 bases align to TRBD1. This CDR3 spans 15 amino acids. V trimming: 5 bases; J trimming: 6 bases; junction bases outside the gene matches: 12. Per the germline V gene, CDR1 is SGHTA and CDR2 is FQGTGA. The CDR3 DNA is TGTGCCAGCAGCAGAACAGGGGAACGCAGTCATGGCTACACCTTC. It codes for CASSRTGERSHGYTF. The whole variable domain, filled in from reference TRBV7-3 and TRBJ1-2, reads GAGVSQTPSNKVTEKGKYVELRCDPISGHTALYWYRQSLGQGPEFLIYFQGTGAADDSGLPNDRFFAVRPEGSVSTLKIQRTERGDSAVYLCASSRTGERSHGYTFGSGTRLTVV.

The chain recombines TRBV29-1 with TRBJ1-1; D may be TRBD1 (6 bases). Per the germline V gene, CDR1 is SQVTM and CDR2 is ANQGSEA. The CDR3 consists of 15 residues. Trimming pared 7 bases from V and 0 bases from J, leaving 18 bases between. The CDR3 DNA sequence: TGCAGCGCCCTAGGGGGGGGCCGTCTGAACACTGAAGCTTTCTTT. Its protein product is CSALGGGRLNTEAFF.

This clone has just a few counts. The genes are TRBV10-3 and TRBJ1-1; D is ambiguous. This CDR3 spans 13 amino acids. Trimming shortened V by 2 bases and J by 6 bases, and 10 bases separated the two germline ends. Germline V CDR1 and CDR2: ENHRY, SYGVKD. CDR3 sequence (DNA): TGTGCCATCAGTGAGGAATTTAGCGCTGAAGCTTTCTTT. Translation gives CAISEEFSAEAFF.

The chain links TRBV5-6 to TRBJ2-7; tentatively, D is TRBD2 (5 bases). The V gene's germline CDR1 is SGHDT and CDR2 YYEEEE. The CDR3 is 15 amino acids. Trimming took off 1 base at V and 3 bases at J, with 14 bases between the two ends. The CDR3 sequence: CASSLYPGLGYEQYF. The CDR3 nucleotides read TGTGCCAGCAGCTTGTACCCGGGATTGGGCTACGAGCAGTACTTC.

The chain couples TRBV2 to TRBJ2-3; TRBD2 might be the D (6 bases). Trimming left V 4 bases short and J 0 bases short, with 8 bases between. This CDR3 contains 14 residues. Germline V gene lookup returns CDR1 SNHLY and CDR2 FYNNEI. The CDR3 sequence: CASSGLVSTDTQYF. In nucleotides, the CDR3 is TGTGCCAGCAGTGGACTAGTTAGCACAGATACGCAGTATTTT.

The table lists this clone with a few counts. The chain employs TRBV19 and TRBJ1-5, with D maybe TRBD1 (5 bases). The V gene's germline CDR1 is LNHDA and CDR2 SQIVND (reference sequence). Trimming removed 6 bases at V and 6 bases at J, with 18 bases between. The CDR3 covers 15 residues. The CDR3 is CASRGLLGGAQPQHF. The CDR3 DNA sequence: TGTGCCAGTAGGGGTTTACTGGGTGGGGCTCAGCCCCAGCATTTT. The full variable domain, with the rest looked up from reference TRBV19 and TRBJ1-5, is DGGITQSPKYLFRKEGQNVTLSCEQNLNHDAMYWYRQDPGQGLRLIYYSQIVNDFQKGDIAEGYSVSREKKESFPLTVTSAQKNPTAFYLCASRGLLGGAQPQHFGDGTRLSIL.

Only a few counts were recorded for this clone. The V gene is TRBV7-3, the J gene TRBJ2-1; a possible D gene is TRBD2 (5 bases). CDR3 size: 15 residues. Germline V gives CDR1 SGHTA, CDR2 FQGTGA. V shed 2 bases and J shed 6 bases, with 14 bases lying between them. CDR3 loop: CASSLVPGLGNEQFF. CDR3 nucleotides: TGTGCCAGCAGCTTAGTCCCGGGATTAGGCAATGAGCAGTTCTTC.

The chain has TRBV7-2 and TRBJ2-5; perhaps TRBD2 as D (6 bases). This CDR3 contains 15 residues. Germline CDR1 and CDR2: SGHTA and FQGNSA. V lost 5 bases and J 7 bases, leaving 20 bases between the germline ends. CDR3 amino acids: CASSPIPGVLGTQYF. CDR3 nucleotide sequence: TGTGCCAGCAGCCCCATTCCGGGGGTACTTGGGACCCAGTACTTC.